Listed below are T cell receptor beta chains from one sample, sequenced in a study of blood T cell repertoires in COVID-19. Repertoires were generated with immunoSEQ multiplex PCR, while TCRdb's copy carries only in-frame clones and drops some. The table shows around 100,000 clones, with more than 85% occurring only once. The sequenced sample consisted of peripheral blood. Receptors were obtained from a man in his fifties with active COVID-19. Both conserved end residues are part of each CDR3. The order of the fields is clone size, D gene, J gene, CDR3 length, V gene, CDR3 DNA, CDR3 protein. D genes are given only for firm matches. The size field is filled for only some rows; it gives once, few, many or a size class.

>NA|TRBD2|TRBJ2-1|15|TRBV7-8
TGTGCCAGCAGCCCCCGACTAGCGGGATCCAATGAGCAGTTCTTC
CASSPRLAGSNEQFF
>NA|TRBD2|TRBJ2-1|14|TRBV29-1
TGCAGCGTTGACCCCGGGACTAGCATAAATGAGCAGTTCTTC
CSVDPGTSINEQFF
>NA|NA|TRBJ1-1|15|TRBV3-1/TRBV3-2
TGTGCCAGCAGCCAAGATATACAGCCTTATGCTGAAGCTTTCTTT
CASSQDIQPYAEAFF
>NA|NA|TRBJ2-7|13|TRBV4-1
TGCGCCAGCAGCCTCCAAGCTTACTACGAGCAGTACTTC
CASSLQAYYEQYF
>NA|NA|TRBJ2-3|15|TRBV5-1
TGCGCCAGCAGCTTGACAGGGAGTCGCACAGATACGCAGTATTTT
CASSLTGSRTDTQYF
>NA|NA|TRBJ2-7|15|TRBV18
TGTGCCAGCTCATCCCCTCTCGATGGGGCCCACGAGCAGTACTTC
CASSSPLDGAHEQYF
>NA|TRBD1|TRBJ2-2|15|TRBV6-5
TGTGCCAGTACTGGGGACAGGGGGCTTACCGGGGAGCTGTTTTTT
CASTGDRGLTGELFF
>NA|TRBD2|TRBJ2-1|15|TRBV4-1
TGCGCCAGCAGCTACGGGACTAGCGTGTACAATGAGCAGTTCTTC
CASSYGTSVYNEQFF
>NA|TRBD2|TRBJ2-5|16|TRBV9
TGTGCCAGCAGCGTAGGACCTAGCGGGAGTTCAGAGACCCAGTACTTC
CASSVGPSGSSETQYF
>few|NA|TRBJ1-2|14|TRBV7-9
TGTGCCAGCAGCATTTCTATTACTCGGGATGGCTACACCTTC
CASSISITRDGYTF
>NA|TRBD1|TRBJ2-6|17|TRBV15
TGTGCCACCAGCAGAGGGGGACAGGTCTCTGGGGCCAACGTCCTGACTTTC
CATSRGGQVSGANVLTF
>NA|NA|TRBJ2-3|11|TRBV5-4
TGTGCCAGCACCTCGGGGGATACGCAGTATTTT
CASTSGDTQYF
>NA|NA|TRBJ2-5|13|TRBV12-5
TGTGCTAGTGGTCCGCAGGAGGGAAAGACCCAGTACTTC
CASGPQEGKTQYF
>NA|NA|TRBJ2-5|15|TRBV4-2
TGTGCCAGCAGCCAAGAACCGGCAGGCCAAGAGACCCAGTACTTC
CASSQEPAGQETQYF
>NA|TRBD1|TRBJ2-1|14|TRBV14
TGTGCCAGCAGCCAAGGCGAGGGGGCCAATGAGCAGTTCTTC
CASSQGEGANEQFF
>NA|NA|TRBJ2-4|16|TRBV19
TGTGCCAGTAGTACCCTCCCGTTAGGGAGTGGGAACATTCAGTACTTC
CASSTLPLGSGNIQYF
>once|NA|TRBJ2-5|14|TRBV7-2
TGTGCCAGCAGCTTAGCGGGAGGGGGAGGGACCCAGTACTTC
CASSLAGGGGTQYF
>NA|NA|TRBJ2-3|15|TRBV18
TGTGCCAGCTCACCCTGGGGGACTAGCACAGATACGCAGTATTTT
CASSPWGTSTDTQYF
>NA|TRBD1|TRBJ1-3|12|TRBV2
TGTGCCAGCCGGGACAGAGGAAACACCATATATTTT
CASRDRGNTIYF
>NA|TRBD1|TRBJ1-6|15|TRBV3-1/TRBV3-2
TGTGCCAGCAGCCAAGGGACAGGAGGACATTCACCCCTCCACTTT
CASSQGTGGHSPLHF
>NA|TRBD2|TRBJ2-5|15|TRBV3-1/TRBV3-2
TGTGCCAGCAGCCATAGCGGGGGAACCCAAGAGACCCAGTACTTC
CASSHSGGTQETQYF
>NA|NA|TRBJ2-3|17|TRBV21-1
TGTGCCCCCCAGGGGCCTAGCGGGGGTTCTAGCACAGATACGCAGTATTTT
CAPQGPSGGSSTDTQYF
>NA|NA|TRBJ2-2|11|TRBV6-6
TGTGCCAGCAGTCGACAGGGGGAGCTGTTTTTT
CASSRQGELFF
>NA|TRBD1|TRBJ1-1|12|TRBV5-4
TGTGCCAGCAGGGACAGGGGCACTGAAGCTTTCTTT
CASRDRGTEAFF
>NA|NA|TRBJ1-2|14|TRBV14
TGTGCCAGCAGCCCTAGAAATGGCCTCAATGGCTACACCTTC
CASSPRNGLNGYTF
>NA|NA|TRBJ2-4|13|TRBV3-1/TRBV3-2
TGTGCCAGCAGCCAAGCGGCCGGGGGCATTCAGTACTTC
CASSQAAGGIQYF
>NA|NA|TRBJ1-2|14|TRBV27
TGTGCCAGCAGTTTCTGGAAATCGGGCTATGGCTACACCTTC
CASSFWKSGYGYTF
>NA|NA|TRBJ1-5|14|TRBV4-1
TGCGCCAGCAGCCAAGAATGGCAGTATCAGCCCCAGCATTTT
CASSQEWQYQPQHF
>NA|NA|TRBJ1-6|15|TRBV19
TGTGCCAGTAGTCTGGACAGTACGAATAATTCACCCCTCCACTTT
CASSLDSTNNSPLHF
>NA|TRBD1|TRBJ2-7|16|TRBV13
TGTGCCAGCAGCTTAGGTCGGACAGGGCGAACCTACGAGCAGTACTTC
CASSLGRTGRTYEQYF
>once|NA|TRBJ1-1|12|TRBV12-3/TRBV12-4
TGTGCCAGCAGTTTACCGGGCACTGAAGCTTTCTTT
CASSLPGTEAFF
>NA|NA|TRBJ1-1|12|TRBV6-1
TGTGCCAGCAGTGAGCAGGGCCATGAAGCTTTCTTT
CASSEQGHEAFF
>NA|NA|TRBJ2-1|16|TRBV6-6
TGTGCCAGCAGTTACTCAACGCCAGACAGTTACAATGAGCAGTTCTTC
CASSYSTPDSYNEQFF
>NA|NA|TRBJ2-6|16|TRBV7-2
TGTGCCAGCAGCTTCGGACAGAACTCTGGGGCCAACGTCCTGACTTTC
CASSFGQNSGANVLTF
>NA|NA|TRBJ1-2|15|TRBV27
TGTGCCAGCAGGCCTAGACAGGAGTTTGGGTATGGCTACACCTTC
CASRPRQEFGYGYTF
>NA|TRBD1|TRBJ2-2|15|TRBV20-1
TGCAGTGCTAGTAGGACAGGGGTGGTCACCGGGGAGCTGTTTTTT
CSASRTGVVTGELFF
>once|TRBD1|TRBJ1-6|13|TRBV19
TGTGCCACCAAGAGACAGGGAGACTCACCCCTCCACTTT
CATKRQGDSPLHF
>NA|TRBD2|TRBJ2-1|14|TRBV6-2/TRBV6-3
TGTGCCAGCAGTTTGAGGGAGGGCTACAATGAGCAGTTCTTC
CASSLREGYNEQFF
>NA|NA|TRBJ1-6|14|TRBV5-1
TGCGCCAGCAGCTTGCAGGGGCCTGATTCACCCCTCCACTTT
CASSLQGPDSPLHF
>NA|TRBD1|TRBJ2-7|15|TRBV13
TGTGCCAGCAGCCCCTCTGGGACAGAGTCCTACGAGCAGTACTTC
CASSPSGTESYEQYF
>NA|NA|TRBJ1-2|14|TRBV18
TGTGCCAGCTCACCACCGGCAGCTAACTATGGCTACACCTTC
CASSPPAANYGYTF
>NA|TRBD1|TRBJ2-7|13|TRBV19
TGTGCCAGTAGTGGCGACAGGGGCGCGCCGTTGGACTTC
CASSGDRGAPLDF
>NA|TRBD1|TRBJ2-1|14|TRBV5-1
TGCGCCAGCAGCTGGGGACAGGGTACCAATGAGCAGTTCTTC
CASSWGQGTNEQFF
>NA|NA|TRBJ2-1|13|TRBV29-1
TGCAGCGACCGGGATTCCGAGTACAATGAGCAGTTCTTC
CSDRDSEYNEQFF